This T cell receptor beta chain comes out of a study of siplizumab effects on memory and regulatory T cells. Regarding the study as a whole: The diversity of naive T cells seemed greater than that of memory cells, and their alloresponse contribution seemed major. The study did not confirm that proliferating Tregs from siplizumab cultures were suppressive. An assignable phenotype, naive or memory, was missing from roughly 83-96% of proliferating CD4+ or CD8+ clones.

Comments on this clone: Antigen unknown.

Generated by immunoSEQ multiplex PCR, the TCRdb table keeps only in-frame clones and is missing some. The sample records more than 85,000 clones, about 87% being singletons. Sequences were obtained from CD4+ T cells sorted from blood. The TCR was taken from a human donor in good health.

CDR3 region: CASSLGGGLAGNTIYF. CDR3 coding DNA: TGCGCCAGCAGCCTGGGTGGGGGTCTCGCTGGAAACACCATATATTTT. This chain links TRBV5-1 with TRBJ1-3; the D gene is possibly TRBD1 (5 bases). Trimming pared 4 bases from V and 2 bases from J, leaving 16 bases between. The CDR3 has 16 residues. CDR1 and CDR2 from the germline V gene are SGHRS and YFSETQ.